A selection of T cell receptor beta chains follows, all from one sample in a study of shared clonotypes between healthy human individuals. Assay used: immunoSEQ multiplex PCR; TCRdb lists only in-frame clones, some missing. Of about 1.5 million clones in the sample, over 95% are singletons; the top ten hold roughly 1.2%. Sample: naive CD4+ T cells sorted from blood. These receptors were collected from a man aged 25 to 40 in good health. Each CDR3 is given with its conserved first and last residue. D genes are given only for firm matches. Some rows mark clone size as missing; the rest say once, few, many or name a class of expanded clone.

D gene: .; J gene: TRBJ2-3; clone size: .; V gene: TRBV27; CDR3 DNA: TGTGCCAGCAGTTCCCCCCCCAGGGGCACAGATACGCAGTATTTT; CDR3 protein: CASSSPPRGTDTQYF
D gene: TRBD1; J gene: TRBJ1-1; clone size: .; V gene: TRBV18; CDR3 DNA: TGTGCCAGCTCCGGACAGGCGAACACTGAAGCTTTCTTT; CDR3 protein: CASSGQANTEAFF
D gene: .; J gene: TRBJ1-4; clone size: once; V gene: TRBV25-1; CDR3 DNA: TGTGCCAGCAGTGCCCGAACCGCCAATGAAAAACTGTTTTTT; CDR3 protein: CASSARTANEKLFF
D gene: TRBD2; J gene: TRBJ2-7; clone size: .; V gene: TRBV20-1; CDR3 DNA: TGCAGTGCTTCCCCGGGACTAGGTCCGGACTTC; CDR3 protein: CSASPGLGPDF
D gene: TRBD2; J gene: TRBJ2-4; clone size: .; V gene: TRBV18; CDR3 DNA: TGTGCCAGCTCCAGGACTAGCGCAGCCAAAAACATTCAGTACTTC; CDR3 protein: CASSRTSAAKNIQYF
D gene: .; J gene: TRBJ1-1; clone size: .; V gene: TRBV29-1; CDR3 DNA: TGCAGCGTCCGTAACCCGACAGCTAATGAAGCTTTCTTT; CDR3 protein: CSVRNPTANEAFF
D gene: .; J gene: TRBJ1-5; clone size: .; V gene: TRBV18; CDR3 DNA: TGTGCCAGCTCCTCGGGGAGTCAGGGGTCGGACCATTTT; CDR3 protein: CASSSGSQGSDHF
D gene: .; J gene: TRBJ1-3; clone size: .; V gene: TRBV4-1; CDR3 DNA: TGCGCCAGCAGCCAAGATCGCGGCAGGGTGGACGATGGAAACACCATATATTTT; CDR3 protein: CASSQDRGRVDDGNTIYF
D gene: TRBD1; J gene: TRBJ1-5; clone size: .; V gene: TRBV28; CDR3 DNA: TGTGCCAGCCACGGGACAGGGGGCGAAAGGCAGCCCCAGCATTTT; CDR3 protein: CASHGTGGERQPQHF
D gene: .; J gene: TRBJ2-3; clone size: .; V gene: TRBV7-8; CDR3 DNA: TGTGCCAGCAGCTTACGCCCGGTTAGCTCTTACACAGATACGCAGTATTTT; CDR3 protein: CASSLRPVSSYTDTQYF
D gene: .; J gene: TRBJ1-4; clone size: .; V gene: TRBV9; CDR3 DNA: TGTGCCAGCAGTCCCGACAGGCGTTTTTATGATGTGTTTTTT; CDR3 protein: CASSPDRRFYDVFF
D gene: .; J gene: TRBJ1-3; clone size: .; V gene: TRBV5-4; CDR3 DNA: TGTGCCAGCAGCCGGGCCAGCTCTGGAAACACCATATATTTT; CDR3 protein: CASSRASSGNTIYF
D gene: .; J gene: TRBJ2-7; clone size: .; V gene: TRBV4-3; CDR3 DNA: TGCGCCAGCAGCCCTCTCAGGAGATCCTACGAGCAGTACTTC; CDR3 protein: CASSPLRRSYEQYF
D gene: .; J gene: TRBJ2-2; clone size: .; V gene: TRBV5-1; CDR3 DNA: TGCGCCAGCAGCTCACAGGGATGGCCCGGGGAGCTGTTTTTT; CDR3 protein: CASSSQGWPGELFF
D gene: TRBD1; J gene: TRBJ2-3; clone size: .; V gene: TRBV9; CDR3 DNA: TGTGCCAGCAGCTCCAGGACAGGGAGCACAGATACGCAGTATTTT; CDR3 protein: CASSSRTGSTDTQYF
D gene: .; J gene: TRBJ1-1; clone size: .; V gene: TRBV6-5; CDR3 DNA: TGTGCCAGCAGTTCCTACAGGCTTGAAGCTTTCTTT; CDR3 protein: CASSSYRLEAFF
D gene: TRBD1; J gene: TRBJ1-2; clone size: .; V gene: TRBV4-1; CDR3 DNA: TGCGCCAGCAGCCAAGACGGACAGGCTTATAACTATGGCTACACCTTC; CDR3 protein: CASSQDGQAYNYGYTF
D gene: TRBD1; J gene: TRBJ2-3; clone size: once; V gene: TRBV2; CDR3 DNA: TGTGCCAGCAGGGACAGGGGGCATTCCACAGATACGCAGTATTTT; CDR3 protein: CASRDRGHSTDTQYF
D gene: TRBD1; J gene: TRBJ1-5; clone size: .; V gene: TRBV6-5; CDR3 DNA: TGTGCCAGCAGCCGGACAGGGGATAGCAATCAGCCCCAGCATTTT; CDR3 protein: CASSRTGDSNQPQHF
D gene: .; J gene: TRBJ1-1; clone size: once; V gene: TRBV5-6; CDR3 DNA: TGTGCCAGCAGCTTGAGATGGGAAGCTTTCTTT; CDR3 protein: CASSLRWEAFF
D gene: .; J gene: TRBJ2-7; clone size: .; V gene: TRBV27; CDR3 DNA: TGTGCCAGCAGCCCCGGAGACTACCGTGGAGGCGAGCAGTACTTC; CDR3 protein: CASSPGDYRGGEQYF
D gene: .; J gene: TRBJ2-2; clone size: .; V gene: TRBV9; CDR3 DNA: TGTGCCAGCAGCGTACGAGTGGGACGGCAAAACACCGGGGAGCTGTTTTTT; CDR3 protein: CASSVRVGRQNTGELFF
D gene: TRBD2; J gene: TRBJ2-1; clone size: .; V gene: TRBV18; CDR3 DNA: TGTGCCAGCTCACCATTAGCGGGCCAAGGGAATGAGCAGTTCTTC; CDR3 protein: CASSPLAGQGNEQFF
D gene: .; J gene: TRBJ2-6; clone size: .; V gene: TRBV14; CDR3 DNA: TGTGCCAGCAGTCCCCAAGAGTCGCCGGCAGGGGTTCGAAACGTCCTGACTTTC; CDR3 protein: CASSPQESPAGVRNVLTF
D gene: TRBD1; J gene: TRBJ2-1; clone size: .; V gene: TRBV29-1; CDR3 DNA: TGCAGCGTCAATACCGCGAGGACAGGGGCGTCCTACAATGAGCAGTTCTTC; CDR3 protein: CSVNTARTGASYNEQFF
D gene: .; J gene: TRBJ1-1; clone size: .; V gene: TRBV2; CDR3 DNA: TGTGCCAGCAGTGGGGCTTGGGGCACTGAAGCTTTCTTT; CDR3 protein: CASSGAWGTEAFF
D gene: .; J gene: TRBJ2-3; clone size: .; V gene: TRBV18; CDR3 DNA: TGTGCCAGCTCACCTAACCCAGATACGCAGTATTTT; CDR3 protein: CASSPNPDTQYF
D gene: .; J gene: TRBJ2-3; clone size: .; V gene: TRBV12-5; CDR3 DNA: TGTGCTAGTGGTTTGGCCACGAGGGACCCGGGCACAGATACGCAGTATTTT; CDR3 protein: CASGLATRDPGTDTQYF
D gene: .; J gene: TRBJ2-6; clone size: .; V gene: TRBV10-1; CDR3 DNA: TGCGCCAGCAGTTCTGGGGCCAACGTCCTGACTTTC; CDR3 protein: CASSSGANVLTF
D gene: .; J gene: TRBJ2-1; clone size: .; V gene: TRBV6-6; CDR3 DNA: TGTGCCAGCAGTTCCGGACTCCAGAATGAGCAGTTCTTC; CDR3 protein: CASSSGLQNEQFF
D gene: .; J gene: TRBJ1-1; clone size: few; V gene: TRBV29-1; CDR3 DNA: TGCAGCGTACGAGCAGGGAACACTGAAGCTTTCTTT; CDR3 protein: CSVRAGNTEAFF
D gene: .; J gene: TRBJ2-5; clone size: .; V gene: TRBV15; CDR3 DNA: TGTGCCACCAGCAGCCAGCGTGATAACAACCAAGAGACCCAGTACTTC; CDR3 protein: CATSSQRDNNQETQYF
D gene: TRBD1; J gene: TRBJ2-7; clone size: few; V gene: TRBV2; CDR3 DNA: TGTGCCAGTAGAAGGAGGGGGACAGGACGGCGCGAGCAGTACTTC; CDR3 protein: CASRRRGTGRREQYF
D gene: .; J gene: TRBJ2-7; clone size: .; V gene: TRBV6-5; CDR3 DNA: TGTGCCAGCAGGTACACGGACGGCTCGGGGTACTACGAGCAGTACTTC; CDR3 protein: CASRYTDGSGYYEQYF
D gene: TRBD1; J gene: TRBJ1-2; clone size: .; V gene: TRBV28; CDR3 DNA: TGTGCCAGCTTCGGGACAGGGTTAGGCTACACCTTC; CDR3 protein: CASFGTGLGYTF
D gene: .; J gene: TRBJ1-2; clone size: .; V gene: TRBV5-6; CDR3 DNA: TGTGCCAGCAGCTTGGGTTTCGGGCCAACTTCAACCTTC; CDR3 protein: CASSLGFGPTSTF
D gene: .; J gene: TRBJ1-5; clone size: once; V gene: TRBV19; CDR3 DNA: TGTGCCAGTAGTCAAAGGGGGGGTAATAGGAGCAATCAGCCCCAGCATTTT; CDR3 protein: CASSQRGGNRSNQPQHF
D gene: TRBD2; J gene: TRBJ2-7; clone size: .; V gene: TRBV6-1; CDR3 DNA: TGTGCCAGCAGGCCTAGCGGGAGACTCGACGAGCAGTACTTC; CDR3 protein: CASRPSGRLDEQYF
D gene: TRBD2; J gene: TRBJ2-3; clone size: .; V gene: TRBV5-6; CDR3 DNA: TGTGCCAGCAGCTTGGTTCTAGCGGGAGAGCATACGCAGTATTTT; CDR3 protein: CASSLVLAGEHTQYF